Below, one T cell receptor (beta chain) is given with its context. Trimming cost V 5 bases and J 2 bases, with 10 bases left between them. Germline-derived CDR1 and CDR2 are SGHNT and YENEEA. There are 14 residues in the CDR3. This record belongs to a study of cytomegalovirus exposure and HLA in healthy donors. PCR amplification relied on 60 Vbeta primers (plus 13 Jbeta primers). The repertoire was sequenced with immunoSEQ multiplex PCR; TCRdb's copy has only in-frame clones and lacks some. The table has roughly 120,000 clones, roughly 78% seen once. Input material: PBMCs. This sequence joins TRBV11-3 and TRBJ2-1, with D perhaps TRBD1 (6 bases). The sequence came from a man younger than 40 in good health and CMV-seronegative. CDR3 sequence (DNA): TGTGCCAGCAGCCCACAGGGTACCTACAATGAGCAGTTCTTC. This gives the protein CASSPQGTYNEQFF.